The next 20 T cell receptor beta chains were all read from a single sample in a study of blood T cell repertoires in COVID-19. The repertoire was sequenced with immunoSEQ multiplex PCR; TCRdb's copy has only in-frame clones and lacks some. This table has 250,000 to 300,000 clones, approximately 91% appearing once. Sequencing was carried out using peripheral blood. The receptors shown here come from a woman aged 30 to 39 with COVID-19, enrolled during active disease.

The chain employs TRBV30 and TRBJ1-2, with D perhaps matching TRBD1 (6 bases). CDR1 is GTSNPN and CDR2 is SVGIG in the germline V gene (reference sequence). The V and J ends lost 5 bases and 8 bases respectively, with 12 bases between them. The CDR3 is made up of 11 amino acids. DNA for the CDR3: TGTGCCTGGGTACAGGGACGGGGCTACACCTTC. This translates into CAWVQGRGYTF.

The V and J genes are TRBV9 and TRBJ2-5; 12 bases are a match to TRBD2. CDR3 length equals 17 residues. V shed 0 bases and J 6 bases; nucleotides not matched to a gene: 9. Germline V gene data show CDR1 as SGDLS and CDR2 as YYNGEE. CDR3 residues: CASSVDSLAGGRKTQYF. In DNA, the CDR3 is TGTGCCAGCAGCGTAGATAGCCTAGCGGGAGGGAGGAAGACCCAGTACTTC.

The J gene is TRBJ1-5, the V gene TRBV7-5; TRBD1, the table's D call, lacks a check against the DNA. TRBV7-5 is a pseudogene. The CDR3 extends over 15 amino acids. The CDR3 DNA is TGTGTCAGAAGCCTCACAGGGGATAACAATCAGCCCCAGCATTTT. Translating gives CVRSLTGDNNQPQHF.

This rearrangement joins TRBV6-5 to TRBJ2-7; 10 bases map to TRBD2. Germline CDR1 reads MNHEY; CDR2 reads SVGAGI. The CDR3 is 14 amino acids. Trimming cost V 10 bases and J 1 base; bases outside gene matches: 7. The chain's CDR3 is CATRPGLASYEQYF. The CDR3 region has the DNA TGTGCCACCCGACCGGGACTAGCGTCCTACGAGCAGTACTTC.

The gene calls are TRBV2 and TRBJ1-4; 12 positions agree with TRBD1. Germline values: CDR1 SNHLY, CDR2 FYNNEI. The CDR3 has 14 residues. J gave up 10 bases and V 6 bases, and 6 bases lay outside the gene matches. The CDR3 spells CASSGTGGIGKLFF. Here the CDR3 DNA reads TGTGCCAGCAGCGGGACAGGGGGCATTGGAAAACTGTTTTTT.

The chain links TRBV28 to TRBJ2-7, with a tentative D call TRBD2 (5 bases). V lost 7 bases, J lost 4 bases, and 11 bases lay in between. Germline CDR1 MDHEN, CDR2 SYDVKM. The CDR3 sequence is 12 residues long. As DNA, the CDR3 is TGTGCCAGCACCGCGGACTGGTACGAGCAGTACTTC. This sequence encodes CASTADWYEQYF.

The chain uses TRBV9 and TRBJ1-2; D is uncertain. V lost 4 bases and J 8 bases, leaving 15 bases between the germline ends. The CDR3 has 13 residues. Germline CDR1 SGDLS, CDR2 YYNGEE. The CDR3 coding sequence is TGTGCCAGCAGCTCTCAGTTGAGGGCGGGCTACACCTTC. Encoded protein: CASSSQLRAGYTF. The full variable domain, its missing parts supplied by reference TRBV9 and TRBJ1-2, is DSGVTQTPKHLITATGQRVTLRCSPRSGDLSVYWYQQSLDQGLQFLIQYYNGEERAKGNILERFSAQQFPDLHSELNLSSLELGDSALYFCASSSQLRAGYTFGSGTRLTVV.

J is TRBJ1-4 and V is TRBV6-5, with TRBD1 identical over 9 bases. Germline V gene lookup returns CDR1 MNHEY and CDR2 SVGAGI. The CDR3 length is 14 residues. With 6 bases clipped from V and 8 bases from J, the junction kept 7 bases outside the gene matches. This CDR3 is CASRKTGGLEKLFF. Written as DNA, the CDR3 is TGTGCCAGCAGGAAGACAGGGGGTCTGGAAAAACTGTTTTTT.

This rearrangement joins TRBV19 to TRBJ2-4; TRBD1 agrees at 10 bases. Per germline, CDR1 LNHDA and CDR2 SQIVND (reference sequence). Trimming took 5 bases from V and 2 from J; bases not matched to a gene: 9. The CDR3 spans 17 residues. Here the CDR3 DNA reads TGTGCCAGTAGTCCCATCCGGACAGGGGGAACCAAAAACATTCAGTACTTC. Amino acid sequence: CASSPIRTGGTKNIQYF.

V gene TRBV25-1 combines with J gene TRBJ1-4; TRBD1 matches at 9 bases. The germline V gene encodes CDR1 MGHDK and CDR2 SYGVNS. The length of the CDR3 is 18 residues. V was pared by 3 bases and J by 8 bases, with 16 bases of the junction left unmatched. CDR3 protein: CASSDSFRDRAIDEKLFF. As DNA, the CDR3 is TGTGCCAGCAGTGATTCCTTCCGGGACAGGGCGATTGACGAAAAACTGTTTTTT. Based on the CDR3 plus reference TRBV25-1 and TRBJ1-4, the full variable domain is EADIYQTPRYLVIGTGKKITLECSQTMGHDKMYWYQQDPGMELHLIHYSYGVNSTEKGDLSSESTVSRIRTEHFPLTLESARPSHTSQYLCASSDSFRDRAIDEKLFFGSGTQLSVL.

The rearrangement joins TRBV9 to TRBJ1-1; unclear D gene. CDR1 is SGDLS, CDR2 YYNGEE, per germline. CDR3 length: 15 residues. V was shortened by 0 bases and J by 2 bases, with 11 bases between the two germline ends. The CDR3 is CASSVGQRANTEAFF. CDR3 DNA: TGTGCCAGCAGCGTAGGTCAAAGAGCCAACACTGAAGCTTTCTTT.

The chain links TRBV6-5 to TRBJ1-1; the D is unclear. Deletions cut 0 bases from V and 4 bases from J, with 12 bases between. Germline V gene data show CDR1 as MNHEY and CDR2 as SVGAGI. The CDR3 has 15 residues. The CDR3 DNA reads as TGTGCCAGCAGTTACTCGAGAGGATTCGGCACTGAAGCTTTCTTT. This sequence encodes CASSYSRGFGTEAFF.

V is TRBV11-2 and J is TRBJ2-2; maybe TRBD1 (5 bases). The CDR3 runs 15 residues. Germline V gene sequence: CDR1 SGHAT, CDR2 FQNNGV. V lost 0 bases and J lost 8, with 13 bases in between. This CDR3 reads CASSLDRGSSGELFF. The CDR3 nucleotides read TGTGCCAGCAGCTTAGATAGGGGCAGTTCTGGGGAGCTGTTTTTT.

The CDR3 protein is CASSMGQGAPHYGYTF. The CDR3 DNA is TGTGCCAGTAGTATGGGACAGGGGGCTCCACACTATGGCTACACCTTC. This chain uses TRBV19 with TRBJ1-2; 12 nucleotides align to TRBD1. This CDR3 comprises 16 residues. Germline V gives CDR1 LNHDA, CDR2 SQIVND (reference sequence). The junction had 5 bases not matched to a gene; V was cut back by 3 bases and J by 3 bases.

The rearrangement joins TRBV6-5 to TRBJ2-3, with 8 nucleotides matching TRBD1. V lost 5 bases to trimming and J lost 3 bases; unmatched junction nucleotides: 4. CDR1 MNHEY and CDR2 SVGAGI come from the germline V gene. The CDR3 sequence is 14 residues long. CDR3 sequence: CASSLRTGTDTQYF. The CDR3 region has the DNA TGTGCCAGCAGTCTGCGGACAGGGACAGATACGCAGTATTTT.

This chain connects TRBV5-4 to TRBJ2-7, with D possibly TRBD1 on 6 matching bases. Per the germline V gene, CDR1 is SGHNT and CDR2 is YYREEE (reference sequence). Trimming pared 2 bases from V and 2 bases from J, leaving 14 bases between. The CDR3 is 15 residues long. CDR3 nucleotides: TGTGCCAGCAGCTTTCTACAGGGAAATCCCTACGAGCAGTACTTC. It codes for CASSFLQGNPYEQYF.

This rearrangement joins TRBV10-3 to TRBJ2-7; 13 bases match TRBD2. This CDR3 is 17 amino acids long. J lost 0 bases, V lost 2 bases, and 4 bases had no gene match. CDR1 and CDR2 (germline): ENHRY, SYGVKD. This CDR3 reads CAISEPGLAGNSYEQYF. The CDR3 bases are TGTGCCATCAGTGAGCCGGGACTAGCGGGGAACTCCTACGAGCAGTACTTC.

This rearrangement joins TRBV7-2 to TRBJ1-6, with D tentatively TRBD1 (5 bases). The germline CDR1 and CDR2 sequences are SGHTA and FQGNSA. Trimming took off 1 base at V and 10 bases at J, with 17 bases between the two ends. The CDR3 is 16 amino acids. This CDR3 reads CASSLGIVEGRSPLHF. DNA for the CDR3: TGTGCCAGCAGCTTAGGGATCGTGGAGGGGAGGTCACCCCTCCACTTT.

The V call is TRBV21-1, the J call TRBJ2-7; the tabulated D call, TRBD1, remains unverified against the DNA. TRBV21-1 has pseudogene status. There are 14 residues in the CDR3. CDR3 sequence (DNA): TGTGCCAGCAGCAAAGCGCTGAGGGGGAGCGAGCAGTACTTC. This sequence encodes CASSKALRGSEQYF.

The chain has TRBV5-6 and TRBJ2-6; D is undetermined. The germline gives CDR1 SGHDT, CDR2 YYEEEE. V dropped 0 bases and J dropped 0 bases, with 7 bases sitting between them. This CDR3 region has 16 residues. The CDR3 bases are TGTGCCAGCAGCTTGGGAGTGAGCTCTGGGGCCAACGTCCTGACTTTC. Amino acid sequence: CASSLGVSSGANVLTF.